One sample yielded the 3 T cell receptor beta chains listed below, sequenced in a study of T-cell memory formation after mild COVID-19 (dated by TCRdb to about 2021). Library preparation was by 5' RACE. The sequencer listed for this sample is Illumina NovaSeq 6000. TCRdb reprocessing: public reads trimmed at Q25 with fastp, clones called with MiXCR, in-frame beta chains kept. Rows with a matching CDR3 protein are joined into one entry that keeps the most common DNA and genes. The sample table holds 50,000 to 70,000 distinct CDR3 sequences, of which over 9% were seen once. Around 25% of the sample is taken by the ten largest. Sequencing was performed on PBMCs or a T cell subset sorted from them (not recorded which). These receptors all stem from a young man who had mild COVID-19 (a few samples of this study predate the infection). The sample titles of this study are shuffled in the database, so cell type and time point are left out; the donor was told from shared clones.

A note on this clonotype: At one of its ends the junction is not consistent with the germline gene, which may arise from a read error. The chain links TRBV28 to TRBJ2-7; 9 nucleotides match TRBD1. Per germline, CDR1 MDHEN and CDR2 SYDVKM. The CDR3 runs to 12 residues. CDR3 amino acids: CASRTPGQGSDF. The DNA of the CDR3 is TGTGCCAGCAGGACACCCGGACAGGGGAGTGACTTC.

This chain connects TRBV6-5 to TRBJ2-2, with 8 nucleotides matching TRBD2. The CDR3 covers 18 residues. Per the germline V gene, CDR1 is MNHEY and CDR2 is SVGAGI. Trimming at V came to 0 bases and at J to 2 bases, leaving 8 bases not matched to a gene. The CDR3 nucleotides read TGTGCCAGCAGTTACTCGTCGGTAGCGGGAATTAACACCGGGGAGCTGTTTTTT. Protein sequence: CASSYSSVAGINTGELFF.

The sample holds a few counts of this clonotype. V and J are TRBV6-2 or TRBV6-3 and TRBJ2-4; TRBD1 might be the D (5 bases). Germline-derived CDR1 and CDR2 are MNHEY and SVGEGT. Trimming cost V 1 base and J 1 base, with 11 bases left between them. The length of the CDR3 is 16 residues. In nucleotides, the CDR3 is TGTGCCAGCAGTTACTTCCGGACAACGGCCAAAAACATTCAGTACTTC. This translates into CASSYFRTTAKNIQYF.